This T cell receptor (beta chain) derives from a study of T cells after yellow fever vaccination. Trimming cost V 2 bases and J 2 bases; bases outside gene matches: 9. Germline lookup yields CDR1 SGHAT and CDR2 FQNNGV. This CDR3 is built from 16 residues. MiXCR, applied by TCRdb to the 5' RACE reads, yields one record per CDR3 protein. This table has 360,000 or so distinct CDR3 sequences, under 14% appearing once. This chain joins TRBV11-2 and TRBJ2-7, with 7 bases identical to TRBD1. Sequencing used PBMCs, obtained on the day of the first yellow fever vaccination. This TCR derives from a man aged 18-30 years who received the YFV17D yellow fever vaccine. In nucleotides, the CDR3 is TGTGCCAGCAGCTTAAGGGGATCGACAGGGACCTACGAGCAGTACGTC. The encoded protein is CASSLRGSTGTYEQYV.